One and the same sample provided the 22 T cell receptor beta chains below, sequenced in a study of blood T cell repertoires in COVID-19. This table comes from immunoSEQ multiplex PCR, and its TCRdb copy is limited to in-frame clones, with some not included. The table lists fewer than 150,000 clones, 84% of them singletons. Sequenced material: peripheral blood. These receptors all come from a human donor in a cohort sampled during active COVID-19.

This clone was counted a single time. The rearrangement uses TRBV4-1 and TRBJ1-4, with D hard to call. The V end was cut by 4 bases, the J end by 2 bases, with 17 bases between. This CDR3 comprises 17 residues. In germline, CDR1 is MGHRA, CDR2 YSYEKL. The CDR3 sequence: CASSLYFGWATNEKLFF. In DNA form, the CDR3 reads TGCGCCAGCAGCCTCTACTTTGGTTGGGCGACTAATGAAAAACTGTTTTTT.

This clone was observed once. The J gene is TRBJ2-2, the V gene TRBV15; TRBD2 matches at 10 bases. There are 19 residues in the CDR3. J was trimmed by 5 bases and V by 0 bases; bases with no gene match: 12. CDR1 and CDR2 from the germline V gene are LNHNV and YYDKDF (reference sequence). This CDR3 is CATSRDASGGPTGTGELFF. The CDR3 DNA follows: TGTGCCACCAGCAGAGATGCTAGCGGGGGACCAACGGGGACCGGGGAGCTGTTTTTT.

This chain connects TRBV3-1 (or the pseudogene TRBV3-2) to TRBJ2-5; 7 bases agree with TRBD1. V shed 4 bases, J shed 3 bases, and the junction held 5 bases outside the gene matches. Per the germline V gene, CDR1 is LGHDT and CDR2 is YNNKEL (reference sequence). The CDR3 extends over 14 amino acids. CDR3 sequence (DNA): TGTGCCAGCAGCCCCGGGACAGACAAAGAGACCCAGTACTTC. It encodes CASSPGTDKETQYF.

CDR3 protein: CASSHTPEAFF. The CDR3 nucleotides are TGTGCCAGCAGCCACACCCCTGAAGCTTTCTTT. The V and J genes are TRBV6-6 and TRBJ1-1; no clear D gene. The CDR3 contains 11 residues. V was clipped by 6 bases and J by 6 bases, with 8 bases between them. The germline V gene has CDR1 MNHNY and CDR2 SVGAGI (reference sequence).

CDR3 DNA sequence: TGCGCCAGCAGTCGGACTCAGGGACTAGGCACTGAAGCTTTCTTT. Protein sequence: CASSRTQGLGTEAFF. This sequence joins TRBV23-1 and TRBJ1-1, with a weak D call TRBD1 (5 bases). TRBV23-1 is an open reading frame, and its role is uncertain. Trimming left V 4 bases short and J 4 bases short, with 16 bases between. This CDR3 region has 15 residues.

The chain carries TRBV6-5 and TRBJ2-5; tentatively, D is TRBD1 (7 bases). Germline V gene data show CDR1 as MNHEY and CDR2 as SVGAGI. The CDR3 is made up of 14 amino acids. Between the trimmed V and J ends, which lost 7 bases and 3 bases, there was a span of 15 bases. The chain's CDR3 is CASTRGDLEETQYF. The DNA for the CDR3 is TGTGCCAGCACCAGGGGGGATTTGGAAGAGACCCAGTACTTC.

This chain uses TRBV25-1 with TRBJ1-1; no definite D call. The CDR3 is made up of 14 amino acids. In germline, CDR1 is MGHDK, CDR2 SYGVNS. Trimming shortened V by 5 bases and J by 1 base, and 11 bases separated the two germline ends. CDR3 loop: CASSTGMPNTEAFF. CDR3 bases: TGTGCCAGCAGTACCGGGATGCCGAACACTGAAGCTTTCTTT.

The chain links TRBV7-2 to TRBJ2-7; 7 nucleotides line up with TRBD2. The CDR3 loop spans 16 amino acids. From germline, CDR1 is SGHTA and CDR2 FQGNSA. V dropped 2 bases and J dropped 7; count of bases not matched to a gene: 14. The DNA for the CDR3 is TGTGCCAGCAGCTTAAGGCCCCGGGGGGTGGGGTGTGAGCAGTACTTC. This translates into CASSLRPRGVGCEQYF. The complete variable domain, with remaining parts taken from reference TRBV7-2 and TRBJ2-7, reads GAGVSQSPSNKVTEKGKDVELRCDPISGHTALYWYRQSLGQGLEFLIYFQGNSAPDKSGLPSDRFSAERTGGSVSTLTIQRTQQEDSAVYLCASSLRPRGVGCEQYFGPGTRLTVT.

V usage is TRBV5-3 and J usage is TRBJ1-1, with 9 bases fitting TRBD1. TRBV5-3 is flagged as an ORF with uncertain function. V trimming: 0 bases; J trimming: 1 base; junction bases outside the gene matches: 7. This CDR3 has 17 amino acids. CDR3 coding DNA: TGTGCCAGAAGCTTGGGGATACACAGGGGGCGGAACACTGAAGCTTTCTTT. Translation: CARSLGIHRGRNTEAFF.

The chain uses TRBV7-8 and TRBJ2-3, with 8 bases aligning to TRBD1. Germline CDR1 and CDR2: SGHVS and FQNEAQ. With V trimmed by 5 bases and J by 2 bases, 6 bases remained unmatched. The CDR3 length is 15 residues. Here the CDR3 DNA reads TGTGCCAGCAGCGGGAGGACAGGGTACACAGATACGCAGTATTTT. Its translation is CASSGRTGYTDTQYF.

The chain carries TRBV10-3 and TRBJ1-2, with 7 bases matching TRBD1. J lost 7 bases, V lost 2 bases, and 19 bases had no gene match. CDR1 and CDR2 (germline): ENHRY, SYGVKD. The CDR3 spans 18 residues. CDR3 bases: TGTGCCATCAGTGAGGAAGGATTGTGGAAGGGGGCGCTTTTTGGCTACACCTTC. Protein product: CAISEEGLWKGALFGYTF.

In this sample, this clone turned up a few times. The chain is built from TRBV3-1 (or the pseudogene TRBV3-2) and TRBJ2-2; 8 bases line up with TRBD2. Germline CDR1 LGHDT, CDR2 YNNKEL (reference sequence). The CDR3 covers 18 residues. V shed 1 base and J 1 base; nucleotides not matched to a gene: 8. The CDR3 DNA sequence: TGTGCCAGCAGCCAAGCTTCCTTAGCGGGGCGGAACACCGGGGAGCTGTTTTTT. It codes for CASSQASLAGRNTGELFF.

The chain links TRBV24-1 to TRBJ1-2; no clear D gene. This CDR3 contains 16 residues. The V and J ends lost 4 bases and 2 bases respectively, with 16 bases between them. CDR1 KGHDR and CDR2 SFDVKD come from the germline V gene. In DNA, the CDR3 is TGTGCCACCAGTGACCGCGGGTGGGGTCCCAACTATGGCTACACCTTC. Translating it yields CATSDRGWGPNYGYTF.

This chain connects TRBV11-2 to TRBJ1-2; a possible D gene is TRBD1 (5 bases). The V and J ends lost 4 bases and 5 bases respectively, with 14 bases between them. Germline V gene data show CDR1 as SGHAT and CDR2 as FQNNGV. The CDR3 has 14 residues. CDR3 sequence (DNA): TGTGCCAGCAGCTCCTCACGGGGGGGGTATGGCTACACCTTC. Its translation: CASSSSRGGYGYTF.

This sequence joins TRBV3-1 (or the pseudogene TRBV3-2) and TRBJ2-7; possible D gene TRBD2, 5 bases. This CDR3 comprises 13 residues. CDR1 and CDR2 (germline): LGHDT, YNNKEL (reference sequence). V lost 3 bases, J lost 4 bases, and 10 bases lay in between. The CDR3 sequence: CASSQEVGYEQYF. In DNA, the CDR3 is TGTGCCAGCAGCCAGGAGGTAGGGTACGAGCAGTACTTC.

This sequence joins TRBV19 and TRBJ1-5; the D gene is possibly TRBD1 (5 bases). CDR1 is LNHDA and CDR2 is SQIVND in the germline V gene (reference sequence). Trimming pared 5 bases from V and 6 bases from J, leaving 14 bases between. CDR3 length equals 14 residues. The CDR3 region has the DNA TGTGCCAGTAGTTCCGGGGGTAATGGTCAGCCCCAGCATTTT. Translation gives CASSSGGNGQPQHF. Variable domain in full (rest from reference TRBV19 and TRBJ1-5): DGGITQSPKYLFRKEGQNVTLSCEQNLNHDAMYWYRQDPGQGLRLIYYSQIVNDFQKGDIAEGYSVSREKKESFPLTVTSAQKNPTAFYLCASSSGGNGQPQHFGDGTRLSIL.

V and J are TRBV4-2 and TRBJ2-7, with D perhaps TRBD1 (7 bases). Looked up from germline, CDR1 is LGHNA and CDR2 is YNFKEQ. V was shortened by 0 bases and J by 4 bases, with 13 bases between the two germline ends. The CDR3 spans 15 residues. The CDR3 DNA is TGTGCCAGCAGCCAAGAGGAGGCAGGGGGGTACGAGCAGTACTTC. Translation: CASSQEEAGGYEQYF.

V usage is TRBV5-4 and J usage is TRBJ1-1; D unresolved. The length of the CDR3 is 13 residues. V was cut by 4 bases and J by 8 bases, with 15 bases left in between. Germline V lookup: CDR1 SGHNT, CDR2 YYREEE (reference sequence). CDR3 in DNA: TGTGCCAGCAGCAAGGGAGCGGCGGGAGAAGCTTTCTTT. It codes for CASSKGAAGEAFF.

This clone was counted once. This chain links TRBV6-5 with TRBJ1-5; D gene uncertain. CDR1 is MNHEY, CDR2 SVGAGI, per germline. CDR3 size: 13 residues. Trimming removed 8 bases from V and 0 bases from J, with 8 bases in between. The chain's CDR3 is CASATYSNQPQHF. In DNA form, the CDR3 reads TGTGCCAGCGCTACGTATAGCAATCAGCCCCAGCATTTT.

This sequence joins TRBV5-1 and TRBJ2-3; 7 nucleotides line up with TRBD1. CDR3 length: 15 amino acids. CDR1 and CDR2 (germline): SGHRS, YFSETQ. V shed 3 bases, J shed 1 base, and the junction held 5 bases outside the gene matches. CDR3 loop: CASSWKGAGTDTQYF. The CDR3 DNA follows: TGCGCCAGCAGCTGGAAGGGGGCGGGCACAGATACGCAGTATTTT.

This clone was observed once. The chain employs TRBV15 and TRBJ2-1; a possible D gene is TRBD1 (6 bases). Trimming shortened V by 7 bases and J by 4 bases, and 11 bases separated the two germline ends. The germline gives CDR1 LNHNV, CDR2 YYDKDF (reference sequence). The CDR3 length is 13 residues. As DNA, the CDR3 is TGTGCCACCACCGTCGACAGGTACAATGAGCAGTTCTTC. This codes for CATTVDRYNEQFF.

The chain is built from TRBV7-6 and TRBJ2-1; the match to TRBD2 covers 10 bases. V lost 6 bases to trimming and J lost 4 bases; unmatched junction nucleotides: 9. The germline V gene has CDR1 SGHVS and CDR2 FNYEAQ. This CDR3 is 16 amino acids long. The CDR3 protein is CASSARTSGEYNEQFF. CDR3 sequence (DNA): TGTGCCAGCAGTGCACGGACTAGCGGAGAGTACAATGAGCAGTTCTTC.